These T cell receptor beta chains were read from a single sample in a study of blood T cell repertoires in COVID-19. The protocol was immunoSEQ multiplex PCR, while the TCRdb copy is restricted to in-frame clones and leaves out a portion. The sample shows under 300,000 clones, approximately 79% of them seen only once. The material sequenced was peripheral blood. The receptors come from a woman aged 80 or older with active or convalescent COVID-19. Each CDR3 is given with its conserved first and last residue. A D gene is named only where the DNA matches it firmly. Expanded clones are given a class, and other clones once, few, many or no size at all.

v_call	d_call	j_call	clone_size	cdr3_nt	cdr3_aa
TRBV12-3/TRBV12-4	-	TRBJ2-7	-	TGTGCCAGCAGTTTCCGTCGGGGGTACGAGCAGTACTTC	CASSFRRGYEQYF
TRBV10-1	-	TRBJ1-5	-	TGCGCCAGCAGTGATGGCAGGCCTGACAATCAGCCCCAGCATTTT	CASSDGRPDNQPQHF
TRBV1	-	TRBJ1-2	-	TGCACCAGCAGCCACGACAGGAGGGACAGTGGGCATGGCTACACCTTC	CTSSHDRRDSGHGYTF
TRBV4-1	TRBD2	TRBJ2-1	-	TGCGCCAGCAGCCAAGAGGGAGCGGGGGGGCCAGGACTAACCTACAATGAGCAGTTCTTC	CASSQEGAGGPGLTYNEQFF
TRBV4-1	TRBD1	TRBJ1-6	-	TGCGCCAGCAGCCAAGAGTCCAGGGGGAATAATTCACCCCTCCACTTT	CASSQESRGNNSPLHF
TRBV5-1	TRBD1	TRBJ1-2	few	TGCGCCAGCAGCTTGGAGGCGACAGGGGTCTATGGCTACACCTTC	CASSLEATGVYGYTF
TRBV6-1	-	TRBJ1-5	once	TGTGCCAGCAGTGAAGTGAGGGAGGGTGAGGACAATCAGCCCCAGCATTTT	CASSEVREGEDNQPQHF
TRBV5-4	-	TRBJ1-3	once	TGTGCCAGCAGCTCAGGAGGGGGGGGCACTGGAAACACCATATATTTT	CASSSGGGGTGNTIYF
TRBV28	-	TRBJ1-2	-	TGTGCCAGCAGTTCCCCCGGGGGGAACCTCTATGGCTACACCTTC	CASSSPGGNLYGYTF
TRBV12-3/TRBV12-4	TRBD1	TRBJ1-2	-	TGTGCCAGCAGTCCCGGGACAGGGGGAGTCTACACCTTC	CASSPGTGGVYTF
TRBV6-5	TRBD1	TRBJ1-1	-	TGTGCCAGCAACCCGGGACAGGTACCCCAAGAAGCTTTCTTT	CASNPGQVPQEAFF
TRBV3-1/TRBV3-2	TRBD2	TRBJ2-7	few	TGTGCCAGCAGCCAGGCCAGCCCCAGGGCGGGAGGCTCCTACGAGCAGTACTTC	CASSQASPRAGGSYEQYF
TRBV6-4	-	TRBJ1-5	-	TGTGCCAGCACTCCAGGATGGCAGGGCGAACCCTTTCAGCCCCAGCATTTT	CASTPGWQGEPFQPQHF
TRBV7-9	-	TRBJ1-3	-	TGTGCCAGCAGCTTAGATACCGGGACTATATATTTT	CASSLDTGTIYF
TRBV5-4	-	TRBJ2-1	-	TGTGCCAGCAGCCCTCGGACAGCTTACAATGAGCAGTTCTTC	CASSPRTAYNEQFF
TRBV2	TRBD2	TRBJ2-1	-	TGTGCCAGCAACCCAGCGGGGTCCTACAATGAGCAGTTCTTC	CASNPAGSYNEQFF
TRBV7-2	-	TRBJ2-7	-	TGTGCCAGCAGCTTTCAGGGCGTCTACGAGCAGTACTTC	CASSFQGVYEQYF
TRBV5-1	TRBD2	TRBJ2-7	-	TGCGCCAGCAGCTTCACTGGGGGGGTGTCCTCCTACGAGCAGTACTTC	CASSFTGGVSSYEQYF
TRBV6-5	-	TRBJ2-5	-	TGTGCCAGCAGTTACAGGGGGATTCGGGCTGAGACCCAGTACTTC	CASSYRGIRAETQYF
TRBV2	TRBD2	TRBJ2-5	-	TGTGCCAGCAGTGAAGCTGGTCTAGCGGGAGCCCAGTACTTC	CASSEAGLAGAQYF
TRBV6-1	TRBD2	TRBJ2-1	-	TGTGCCAGCAGTGAAGCGACTAGCGGGAGGAGCGGCGGCTCCTACAATGAGCAGTTCTTC	CASSEATSGRSGGSYNEQFF
TRBV6-6	TRBD1	TRBJ2-2	-	TGTGCCAGCAGTGGACAGGGAGAGCTGTTTTTT	CASSGQGELFF
TRBV9	-	TRBJ2-5	-	TGTGCCAGCAGCGTAGCCGCGGGTCTTGAAGAGACCCAGTACTTC	CASSVAAGLEETQYF
TRBV6-4	-	TRBJ1-5	-	TGTGCCATCCGACTGGTAAGGAGCAATCAGCCCCAGCATTTT	CAIRLVRSNQPQHF
TRBV5-1	-	TRBJ2-7	-	TGCGCCAGCAGCTTGCTTGCAGGCGGGGACGAGCAGTACTTC	CASSLLAGGDEQYF
TRBV3-1/TRBV3-2	-	TRBJ1-2	-	TGTGCCAGCAGCCAAGGTCACTCATATGGCTACACCTTC	CASSQGHSYGYTF
TRBV11-3	TRBD2	TRBJ2-1	-	TGTGCCAGCAGCGGCAGCGGGGGAAATTACAATGAGCAGTTCTTC	CASSGSGGNYNEQFF
TRBV18	-	TRBJ1-1	-	TGTGCCAGCTCACCAGGGAACAGGGTTGCGGACACTGAAGCTTTCTTT	CASSPGNRVADTEAFF
TRBV3-1/TRBV3-2	TRBD1	TRBJ2-3	-	TGTGCCAGCAGCCAACCTCGGACAGGGAGTAAAGATACGCAGTATTTT	CASSQPRTGSKDTQYF
TRBV30	TRBD2	TRBJ2-3	once	TGTGCCTGGAGTGTAAGCGGGGGGTTCGCAGATACGCAGTATTTT	CAWSVSGGFADTQYF
TRBV29-1	-	TRBJ1-1	-	TGCAGCGTTGAAGACATCCAGGGGTCAATCACTGAAGCTTTCTTT	CSVEDIQGSITEAFF
TRBV18	-	TRBJ1-1	-	TGTGCCAGCTCACCATACGGGGTACAGAACACTGAAGCTTTCTTT	CASSPYGVQNTEAFF
TRBV3-1/TRBV3-2	TRBD2	TRBJ2-5	-	TGTGCCAGCAGCTTAGCGGGAGACCAAGAGACCCAGTACTTC	CASSLAGDQETQYF
TRBV29-1	-	TRBJ1-2	-	TGCAGCGTTGAAATAGGCGGGGGGAGTCGTGGCTACACCTTC	CSVEIGGGSRGYTF
TRBV28	TRBD1	TRBJ1-2	-	TGTGCCAGCAGTTATACAGGGGGATCTAAAGGCTACACCTTC	CASSYTGGSKGYTF
TRBV19	TRBD1	TRBJ2-2	few	TGTGCCAGTAGTATCGGGACAGGGGATATCGGGGAGCTGTTTTTT	CASSIGTGDIGELFF
TRBV5-4	TRBD2	TRBJ2-5	-	TGTGCCAGCAGCCAAGTTAGCGGGGGGCGTGGGGAGACCCAGTACTTC	CASSQVSGGRGETQYF
TRBV5-1	TRBD1	TRBJ1-4	-	TGCGCCAGCAGCTTGGCCGGGACAGGGGATGAAAAACTGTTTTTT	CASSLAGTGDEKLFF
TRBV28	TRBD1	TRBJ1-5	-	TGTGCCAGCAACAGGGGTTATCAGCCCCAGCATTTT	CASNRGYQPQHF
TRBV11-2	-	TRBJ2-2	-	TGTGCCAGCAGCTTAGACTTCGTGACCGGGGAGCTGTTTTTT	CASSLDFVTGELFF
TRBV19	TRBD1	TRBJ1-4	-	TGTGCCAGTAGTCCGGACAGACCGGGACAGAGGGAAAAACTGTTTTTT	CASSPDRPGQREKLFF
TRBV27	-	TRBJ2-2	-	TGTGCCAGCAGTTTCCGGACCGGGGAGCTGTTTTTT	CASSFRTGELFF
TRBV5-4	-	TRBJ1-2	-	TGTGCCAGCAGCTTGGGGGGGCCCACCTATGGCTACACCTTC	CASSLGGPTYGYTF
TRBV7-6	TRBD2	TRBJ2-3	once	TGTGCCAGCAGCCCCGAGCTAGCGGGAGGGCGAGGGGATACGCAGTATTTT	CASSPELAGGRGDTQYF
TRBV2	-	TRBJ2-2	few	TGTGCCAGCAGTTATGCGGGGCCCGGCAGCGGGGAGCTGTTTTTT	CASSYAGPGSGELFF
TRBV12-3/TRBV12-4	-	TRBJ2-5	few	TGTGCCAGCAGTACCCGGTCCCAAGAGACCCAGTACTTC	CASSTRSQETQYF
TRBV2	TRBD1	TRBJ1-1	-	TGTGCCAGCAGATACACAGGGGTGGACACTGAAGCTTTCTTT	CASRYTGVDTEAFF
TRBV27	TRBD1	TRBJ1-1	-	TGTGCCAGCAGTAAAGACCTCAGGGGGTACACTGAAGCTTTCTTT	CASSKDLRGYTEAFF
TRBV6-5	TRBD1	TRBJ1-6	-	TGTGCCAGCAGTAGGACAGGGTCGAGCAATTCACCCCTCCACTTT	CASSRTGSSNSPLHF
TRBV9	TRBD1	TRBJ2-1	few	TGTGCCAGCAGCGTACAGGGGGCAAACAATGAGCAGTTCTTC	CASSVQGANNEQFF
TRBV7-7	-	TRBJ2-5	-	TGTGCCAGCCGAGGGCAGGGACTTTATGAAACCCAGTACTTC	CASRGQGLYETQYF